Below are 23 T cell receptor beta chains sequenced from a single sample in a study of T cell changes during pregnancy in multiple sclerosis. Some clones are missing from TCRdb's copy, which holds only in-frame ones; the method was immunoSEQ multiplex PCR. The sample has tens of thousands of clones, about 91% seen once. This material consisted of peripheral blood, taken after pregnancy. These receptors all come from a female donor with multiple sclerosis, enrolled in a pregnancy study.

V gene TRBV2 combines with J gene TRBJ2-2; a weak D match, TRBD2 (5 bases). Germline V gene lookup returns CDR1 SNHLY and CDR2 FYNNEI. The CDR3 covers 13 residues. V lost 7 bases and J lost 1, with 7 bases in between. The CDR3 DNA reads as TGTGCCAGCAAAGCGGAGAACACCGGGGAGCTGTTTTTT. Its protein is CASKAENTGELFF. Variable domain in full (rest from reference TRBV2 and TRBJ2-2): EPEVTQTPSHQVTQMGQEVILRCVPISNHLYFYWYRQILGQKVEFLVSFYNNEISEKSEIFDDQFSVERPDGSNFTLKIRSTKLEDSAMYFCASKAENTGELFFGEGSRLTVL.

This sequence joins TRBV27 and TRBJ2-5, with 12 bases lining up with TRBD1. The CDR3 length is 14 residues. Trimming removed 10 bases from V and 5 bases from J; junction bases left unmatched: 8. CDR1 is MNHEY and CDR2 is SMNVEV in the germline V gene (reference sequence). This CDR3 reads CATAGTGGWETQYF. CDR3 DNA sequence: TGTGCCACCGCCGGGACAGGGGGCTGGGAGACCCAGTACTTC.

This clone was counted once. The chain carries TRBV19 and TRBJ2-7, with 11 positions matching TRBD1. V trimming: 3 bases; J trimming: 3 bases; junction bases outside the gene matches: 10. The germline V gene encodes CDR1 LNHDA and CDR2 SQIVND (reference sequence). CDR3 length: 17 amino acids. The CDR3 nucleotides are TGTGCCAGTAGTATGGGAACCGGGACAGGGGGTATCTACGAGCAGTACTTC. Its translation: CASSMGTGTGGIYEQYF.

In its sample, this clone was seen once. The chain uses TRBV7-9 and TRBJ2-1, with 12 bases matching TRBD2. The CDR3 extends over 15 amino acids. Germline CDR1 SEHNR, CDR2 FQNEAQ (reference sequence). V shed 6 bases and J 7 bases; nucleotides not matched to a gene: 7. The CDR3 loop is CASSLAGGPSNEQFF. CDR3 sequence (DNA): TGTGCCAGCAGTCTAGCGGGAGGGCCCTCTAATGAGCAGTTCTTC.

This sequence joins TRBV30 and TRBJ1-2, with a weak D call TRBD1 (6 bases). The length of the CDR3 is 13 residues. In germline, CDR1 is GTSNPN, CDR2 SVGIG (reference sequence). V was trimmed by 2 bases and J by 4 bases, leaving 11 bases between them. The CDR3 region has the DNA TGTGCCTGGAGTCCAGAACAGGGCTATGGCTACACCTTC. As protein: CAWSPEQGYGYTF.

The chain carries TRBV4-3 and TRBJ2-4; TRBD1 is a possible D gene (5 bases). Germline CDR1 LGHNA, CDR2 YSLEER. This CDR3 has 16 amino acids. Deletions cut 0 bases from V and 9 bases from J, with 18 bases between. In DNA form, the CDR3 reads TGCGCCAGCAGCCAAGATTTAGGGGTCGGAGCGAGCATTCAGTACTTC. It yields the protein CASSQDLGVGASIQYF.

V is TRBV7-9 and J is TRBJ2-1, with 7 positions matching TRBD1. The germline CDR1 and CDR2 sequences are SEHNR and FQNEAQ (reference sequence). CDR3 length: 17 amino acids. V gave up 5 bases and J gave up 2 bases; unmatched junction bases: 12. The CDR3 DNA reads TGTGCCAGCAGCCCTCTTGAAGGGGGCGAAACCTACAATGAGCAGTTCTTC. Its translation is CASSPLEGGETYNEQFF.

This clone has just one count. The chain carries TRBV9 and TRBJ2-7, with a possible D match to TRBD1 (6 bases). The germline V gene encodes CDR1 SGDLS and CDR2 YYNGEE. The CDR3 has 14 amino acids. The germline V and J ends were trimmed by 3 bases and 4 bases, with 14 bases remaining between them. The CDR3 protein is CASSATGTPYEQYF. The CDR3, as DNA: TGTGCCAGCAGCGCTACCGGGACACCGTACGAGCAGTACTTC.

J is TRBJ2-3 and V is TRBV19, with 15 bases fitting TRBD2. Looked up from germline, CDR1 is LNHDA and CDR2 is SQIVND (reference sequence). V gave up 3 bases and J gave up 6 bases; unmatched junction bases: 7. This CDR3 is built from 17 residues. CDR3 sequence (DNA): TGTGCCAGTAGTATTTTGCGAGGGACTAGCGGGAGGGATACGCAGTATTTT. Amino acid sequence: CASSILRGTSGRDTQYF. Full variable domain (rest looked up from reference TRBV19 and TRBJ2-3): DGGITQSPKYLFRKEGQNVTLSCEQNLNHDAMYWYRQDPGQGLRLIYYSQIVNDFQKGDIAEGYSVSREKKESFPLTVTSAQKNPTAFYLCASSILRGTSGRDTQYFGPGTRLTVL.

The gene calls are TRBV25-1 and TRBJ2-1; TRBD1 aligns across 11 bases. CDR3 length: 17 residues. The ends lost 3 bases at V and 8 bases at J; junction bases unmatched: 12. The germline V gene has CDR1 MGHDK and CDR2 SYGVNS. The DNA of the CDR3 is TGTGCCAGCAGTGACCAAACCGGGACAGGGGGTTTGGATGAGCAGTTCTTC. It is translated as CASSDQTGTGGLDEQFF. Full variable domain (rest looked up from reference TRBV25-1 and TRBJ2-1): EADIYQTPRYLVIGTGKKITLECSQTMGHDKMYWYQQDPGMELHLIHYSYGVNSTEKGDLSSESTVSRIRTEHFPLTLESARPSHTSQYLCASSDQTGTGGLDEQFFGPGTRLTVL.

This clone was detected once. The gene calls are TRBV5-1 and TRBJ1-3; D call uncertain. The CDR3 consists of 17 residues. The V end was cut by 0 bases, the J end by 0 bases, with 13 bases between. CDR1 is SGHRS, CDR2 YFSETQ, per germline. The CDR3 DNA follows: TGCGCCAGCAGCTTGGGTGGCGGAAAAAGCTCTGGAAACACCATATATTTT. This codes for CASSLGGGKSSGNTIYF.

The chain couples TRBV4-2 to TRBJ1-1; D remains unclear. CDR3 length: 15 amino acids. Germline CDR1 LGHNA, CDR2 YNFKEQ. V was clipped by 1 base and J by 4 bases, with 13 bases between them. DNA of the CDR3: TGTGCCAGCAGCCAAGGAGGGTTTGGATCCACTGAAGCTTTCTTT. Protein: CASSQGGFGSTEAFF.

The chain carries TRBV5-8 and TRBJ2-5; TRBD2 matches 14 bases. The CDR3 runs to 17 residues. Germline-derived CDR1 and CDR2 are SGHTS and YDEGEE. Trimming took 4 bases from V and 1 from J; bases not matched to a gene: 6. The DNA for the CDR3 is TGTGCCAGCAGCAGCTCCGGGACTAGCGGGAGCCAAGAGACCCAGTACTTC. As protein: CASSSSGTSGSQETQYF.

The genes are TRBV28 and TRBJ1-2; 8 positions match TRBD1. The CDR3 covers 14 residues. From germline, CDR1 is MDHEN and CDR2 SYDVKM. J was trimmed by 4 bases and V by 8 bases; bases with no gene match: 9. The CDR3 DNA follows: TGTGCCAGCGAACTACAGGGGGGACTCTATGGCTACACCTTC. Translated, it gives CASELQGGLYGYTF.

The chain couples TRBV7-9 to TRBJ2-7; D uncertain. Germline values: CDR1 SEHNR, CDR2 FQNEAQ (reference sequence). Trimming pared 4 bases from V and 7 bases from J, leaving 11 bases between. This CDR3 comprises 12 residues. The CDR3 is CASSSYRMEQYF. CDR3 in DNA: TGTGCCAGCAGCTCGTATAGAATGGAGCAGTACTTC.

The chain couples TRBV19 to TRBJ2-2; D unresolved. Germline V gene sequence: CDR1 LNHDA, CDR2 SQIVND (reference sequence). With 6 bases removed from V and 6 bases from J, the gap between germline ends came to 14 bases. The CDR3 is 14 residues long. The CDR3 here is CASRPPEFAGELFF. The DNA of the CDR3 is TGTGCCAGTAGGCCCCCGGAGTTTGCCGGGGAGCTGTTTTTT.

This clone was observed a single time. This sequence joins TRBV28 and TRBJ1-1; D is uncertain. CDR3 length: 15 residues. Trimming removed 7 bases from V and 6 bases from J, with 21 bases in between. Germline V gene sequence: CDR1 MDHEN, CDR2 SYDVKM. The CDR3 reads CASTPYGSGEAEAFF. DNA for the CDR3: TGTGCCAGCACCCCTTACGGAAGCGGTGAAGCTGAAGCTTTCTTT.

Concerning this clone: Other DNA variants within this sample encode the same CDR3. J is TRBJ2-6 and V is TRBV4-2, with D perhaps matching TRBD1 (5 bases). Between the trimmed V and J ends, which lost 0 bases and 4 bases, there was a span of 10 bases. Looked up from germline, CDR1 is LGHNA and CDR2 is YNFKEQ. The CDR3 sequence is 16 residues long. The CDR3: CASSQEQGSGANVLTF. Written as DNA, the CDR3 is TGTGCCAGCAGCCAAGAGCAGGGATCCGGGGCCAACGTCCTGACTTTC.

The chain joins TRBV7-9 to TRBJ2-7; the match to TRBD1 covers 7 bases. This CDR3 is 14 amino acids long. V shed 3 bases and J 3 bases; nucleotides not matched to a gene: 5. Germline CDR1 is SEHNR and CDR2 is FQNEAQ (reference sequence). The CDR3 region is CASSFGTAVYEQYF. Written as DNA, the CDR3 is TGTGCCAGCAGCTTCGGGACAGCCGTCTACGAGCAGTACTTC.

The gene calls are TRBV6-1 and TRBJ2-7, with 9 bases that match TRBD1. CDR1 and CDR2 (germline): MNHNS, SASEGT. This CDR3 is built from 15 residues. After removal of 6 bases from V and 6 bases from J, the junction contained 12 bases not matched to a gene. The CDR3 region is CASSEPGQGSGEQYF. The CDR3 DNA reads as TGTGCCAGCAGCGAACCGGGACAGGGCTCTGGCGAGCAGTACTTC.

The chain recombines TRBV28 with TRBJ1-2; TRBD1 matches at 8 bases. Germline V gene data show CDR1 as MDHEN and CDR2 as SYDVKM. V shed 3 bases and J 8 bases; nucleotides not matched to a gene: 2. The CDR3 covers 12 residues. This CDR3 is CASSFRGRGYTF. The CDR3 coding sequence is TGTGCCAGCAGTTTCAGGGGGCGAGGCTACACCTTC.

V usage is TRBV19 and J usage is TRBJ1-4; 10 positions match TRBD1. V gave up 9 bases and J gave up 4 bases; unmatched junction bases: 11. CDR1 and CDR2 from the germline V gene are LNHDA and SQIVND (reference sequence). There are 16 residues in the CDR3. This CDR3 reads CASSTGTGAVNEKLFF. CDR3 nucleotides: TGTGCCAGCTCAACCGGGACAGGGGCCGTTAATGAAAAACTGTTTTTT.

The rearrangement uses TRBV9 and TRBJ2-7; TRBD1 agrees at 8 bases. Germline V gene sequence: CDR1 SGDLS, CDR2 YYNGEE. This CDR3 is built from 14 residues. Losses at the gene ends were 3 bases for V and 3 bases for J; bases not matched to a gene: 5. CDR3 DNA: TGTGCCAGCAGCGAAGAGACAGGGGACTACGAGCAGTACTTC. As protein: CASSEETGDYEQYF.